These 21 T cell receptor beta chains share one sample of origin, sequenced in a study of blood T cell repertoires in COVID-19. Sequencing was performed with immunoSEQ multiplex PCR; in TCRdb, only in-frame clones are kept and a portion is missing. The sample yields around 210,000 clones, around three quarters seen once. Sequencing used peripheral blood. The origin of the receptors is a woman in her sixties or seventies with acute or convalescent COVID-19.

The chain combines TRBV15 with TRBJ2-1, with 9 bases identical to TRBD1. The CDR3 runs to 14 residues. CDR1 and CDR2 from the germline V gene are LNHNV and YYDKDF (reference sequence). The V gene end was trimmed by 5 bases and the J gene end by 8 bases; junction bases not matched to a gene: 7. The CDR3 DNA follows: TGTGCCACCAGCCTCGGGACAGGGAGGTATGAGCAGTTCTTC. Amino acid sequence: CATSLGTGRYEQFF.

This clone has a single count. The chain couples TRBV3-1 (or the pseudogene TRBV3-2) to TRBJ1-4, with TRBD1 matching 9 bases. J was trimmed by 6 bases and V by 0 bases; bases with no gene match: 8. The CDR3 is 17 residues long. Germline V gene lookup returns CDR1 LGHDT and CDR2 YNNKEL (reference sequence). In nucleotides, the CDR3 is TGTGCCAGCAGCCAAGATAGACAGGGGGGTTTACATGAAAAACTGTTTTTT. Translated: CASSQDRQGGLHEKLFF.

This clone was seen more than once but under ten times. The genes are TRBV5-1 and TRBJ1-1; 8 nucleotides line up with TRBD1. V trimming: 3 bases; J trimming: 0 bases; junction bases outside the gene matches: 4. The CDR3 runs to 15 residues. The germline V gene has CDR1 SGHRS and CDR2 YFSETQ. CDR3 DNA: TGCGCCAGCAGCTCCGGACAGGGAATGAACACTGAAGCTTTCTTT. Residues: CASSSGQGMNTEAFF.

CDR3 amino acids: CASSGQGMQPQHF. The CDR3 DNA reads TGTGCCAGCAGCGGTCAGGGTATGCAGCCCCAGCATTTT. The chain has TRBV27 and TRBJ1-5, with D possibly matching TRBD1 (5 bases). The CDR3 loop spans 13 amino acids. Trimming shortened V by 6 bases and J by 7 bases, and 13 bases separated the two germline ends. From germline, CDR1 is MNHEY and CDR2 SMNVEV (reference sequence).

V usage is TRBV28 and J usage is TRBJ2-3; 8 bases match TRBD2. This CDR3 has 16 amino acids. V trimming: 11 bases; J trimming: 3 bases; junction bases outside the gene matches: 16. Germline lookup yields CDR1 MDHEN and CDR2 SYDVKM. The CDR3 sequence: CAAGGGREVNTDTQYF. The CDR3, as DNA: TGTGCCGCCGGGGGGGGGCGGGAAGTTAATACAGATACGCAGTATTTT.

V gene TRBV6-1 combines with J gene TRBJ2-5; 14 nucleotides match TRBD2. V gave up 4 bases and J gave up 4 bases; unmatched junction bases: 8. CDR1 and CDR2 from the germline V gene are MNHNS and SASEGT. This CDR3 is built from 17 residues. As DNA, the CDR3 is TGTGCCAGCAGTGCGCCCCTTGGACTAGCGGGGGGAGAGACCCAGTACTTC. Amino acid sequence: CASSAPLGLAGGETQYF.

This clone was counted between two and nine times. The V and J genes are TRBV6-5 and TRBJ1-2; no firm D call. The length of the CDR3 is 14 residues. The V end was cut by 8 bases, the J end by 0 bases, with 13 bases between. Germline assignment: CDR1 MNHEY and CDR2 SVGAGI. DNA of the CDR3: TGTGCCAGCCAAGGGAGCGGCGCTAACTATGGCTACACCTTC. The encoded protein is CASQGSGANYGYTF.

This clone was seen a few times. The J gene is TRBJ1-3, the V gene TRBV5-5, with D maybe TRBD1 (6 bases). Trimming shortened V by 4 bases and J by 2 bases, and 16 bases separated the two germline ends. The CDR3 runs to 16 residues. CDR1 and CDR2 from the germline V gene are SGHKS and YYEKEE (reference sequence). The CDR3 here is CASSTWTAGPGNTIYF. The DNA for the CDR3 is TGTGCCAGCAGCACTTGGACAGCGGGACCTGGAAACACCATATATTTT.

The chain uses TRBV7-2 and TRBJ2-1; TRBD2 agrees at 8 bases. J lost 1 base, V lost 1 base, and 6 bases had no gene match. The CDR3 runs to 17 residues. CDR1 is SGHTA and CDR2 is FQGNSA in the germline V gene. CDR3 amino acids: CASSLVGSGVSYNEQFF. The CDR3 nucleotides read TGTGCCAGCAGCTTAGTCGGTAGCGGGGTATCCTACAATGAGCAGTTCTTC.

This sequence joins TRBV3-1 (or the pseudogene TRBV3-2) and TRBJ2-1; D not certain. V lost 2 bases and J lost 8, with 10 bases in between. Germline values: CDR1 LGHDT, CDR2 YNNKEL (reference sequence). The CDR3 extends over 13 amino acids. This CDR3 is CASSQKRLDEQFF. For the CDR3, the DNA is TGTGCCAGCAGCCAAAAGCGACTCGATGAGCAGTTCTTC.

This clone was seen a single time. The genes are TRBV18 and TRBJ1-5; 7 bases line up with TRBD1. CDR3 size: 15 residues. The germline V gene has CDR1 KGHSH and CDR2 LQKENI. The V gene end was trimmed by 2 bases and the J gene end by 2 bases; junction bases not matched to a gene: 3. The CDR3 nucleotides are TGTGCCAGCTCACCAAACAGGGGAGGCAATCAGCCCCAGCATTTT. As protein: CASSPNRGGNQPQHF.

The table lists this clone with many counts. The chain employs TRBV30 and TRBJ1-2; 11 bases map to TRBD1. The V segment lost 5 bases and the J segment 4 bases; nucleotides outside the gene matches: 0. The germline V gene encodes CDR1 GTSNPN and CDR2 SVGIG (reference sequence). This CDR3 spans 12 amino acids. The CDR3: CAWGTGGYGYTF. For the CDR3, the DNA is TGTGCCTGGGGGACAGGGGGCTATGGCTACACCTTC.

CDR3 in DNA: TGTGCCAGCAGCTTCGGGGGGGTGAACACTGAAGCTTTCTTT. The encoded protein is CASSFGGVNTEAFF. The rearrangement uses TRBV5-4 and TRBJ1-1, with a possible D match to TRBD1 (5 bases). V lost 2 bases and J 0 bases, leaving 8 bases between the germline ends. There are 14 residues in the CDR3. The germline CDR1 and CDR2 sequences are SGHNT and YYREEE (reference sequence).

This clone is a singleton in its sample. The chain couples TRBV5-8 to TRBJ2-1, with 9 bases matching TRBD1. In germline, CDR1 is SGHTS, CDR2 YDEGEE. This CDR3 contains 15 residues. V trimming: 4 bases; J trimming: 2 bases; junction bases outside the gene matches: 4. This chain's CDR3 is CASSKGQGPYNEQFF. CDR3 in DNA: TGTGCCAGCAGCAAAGGACAGGGGCCCTACAATGAGCAGTTCTTC.

This clone was picked up a small number of times. The chain combines TRBV19 with TRBJ2-3; 7 nucleotides match TRBD2. The germline V gene encodes CDR1 LNHDA and CDR2 SQIVND (reference sequence). V trimming: 4 bases; J trimming: 5 bases; junction bases outside the gene matches: 6. There are 14 residues in the CDR3. The chain's CDR3 is CASSSGSWRDTQYF. For the CDR3, the DNA is TGTGCCAGTAGTAGCGGGAGCTGGAGAGATACGCAGTATTTT. Supplemented by reference TRBV19 and TRBJ2-3, the full variable domain reads DGGITQSPKYLFRKEGQNVTLSCEQNLNHDAMYWYRQDPGQGLRLIYYSQIVNDFQKGDIAEGYSVSREKKESFPLTVTSAQKNPTAFYLCASSSGSWRDTQYFGPGTRLTVL.

The V and J genes are TRBV11-2 and TRBJ1-6; a possible D gene is TRBD1 (5 bases). This CDR3 contains 13 residues. The germline CDR1 and CDR2 sequences are SGHAT and FQNNGV. The germline V and J ends were trimmed by 0 bases and 8 bases, with 5 bases remaining between them. This CDR3 reads CASSLDRDSPLHF. CDR3 nucleotides: TGTGCCAGCAGCTTAGACAGGGATTCACCCCTCCACTTT. The variable domain in full, with the rest retrieved from reference TRBV11-2 and TRBJ1-6, is EAGVAQSPRYKIIEKRQSVAFWCNPISGHATLYWYQQILGQGPKLLIQFQNNGVVDDSQLPKDRFSAERLKGVDSTLKIQPAKLEDSAVYLCASSLDRDSPLHFGNGTRLTVT.

The V gene is TRBV5-1, the J gene TRBJ2-3; 10 positions match TRBD1. The CDR3 loop spans 15 amino acids. The trim removed 3 bases at V and 3 bases at J, leaving 4 bases unmatched. Germline V gives CDR1 SGHRS, CDR2 YFSETQ. The CDR3 region has the DNA TGCGCCAGCAGCTCTCCGGGACAGGGGACAGATACGCAGTATTTT. This encodes CASSSPGQGTDTQYF.

The chain recombines TRBV5-1 with TRBJ2-3; D might be TRBD1 (6 bases). Trimming cost V 4 bases and J 4 bases, with 7 bases left between them. Germline V gives CDR1 SGHRS, CDR2 YFSETQ. The CDR3 is 12 residues long. This CDR3 reads CASSGGPDTQYF. In nucleotides, the CDR3 is TGCGCCAGCAGCGGGGGCCCAGATACGCAGTATTTT.

The chain joins TRBV7-8 to TRBJ2-1, with 12 bases matching TRBD2. Trimming removed 0 bases from V and 3 bases from J; junction bases left unmatched: 6. The CDR3 is made up of 18 amino acids. Germline V gene lookup returns CDR1 SGHVS and CDR2 FQNEAQ. The CDR3 region is CASSLARLAGDYYNEQFF. The CDR3, as DNA: TGTGCCAGCAGCTTAGCCCGACTAGCGGGGGACTACTACAATGAGCAGTTCTTC.

The chain couples TRBV5-1 to TRBJ1-4; possible D gene TRBD1, 5 bases. Trimming took 1 base from V and 1 from J, leaving 8 bases between them. This CDR3 contains 15 residues. Germline loops: CDR1 SGHRS, CDR2 YFSETQ. CDR3 coding DNA: TGCGCCAGCAGCTTGTCTCAGGGAACTAATGAAAAACTGTTTTTT. This encodes CASSLSQGTNEKLFF.

V is TRBV14 and J is TRBJ1-5; D is uncertain. Germline V lookup: CDR1 SGHDN, CDR2 FVKESK. The V gene lost 6 bases and the J gene lost 5 bases, with 20 bases spanning the gap. This CDR3 is 16 amino acids long. DNA of the CDR3: TGTGCCAGCAGGCATAGAACCCGGGAAGAAGATCAGCCCCAGCATTTT. The encoded protein is CASRHRTREEDQPQHF.